This T cell receptor (beta chain) was recovered during a study of cytomegalovirus exposure and HLA in healthy donors. Study-level results: Testing in vitro showed a few CMV-associated chains specific for CMV antigens. The classifier reportedly diagnosed cytomegalovirus status with high specificity and sensitivity. Cytomegalovirus-associated TCR beta chains were listed, numbering some 180.

Regarding donors, all were healthy bone marrow donors. A multiplex PCR was run with 60 Vbeta primers and 13 Jbeta primers. Repertoires were generated with immunoSEQ multiplex PCR, while TCRdb's copy carries only in-frame clones and drops some. The sample lists around 50,000 clones, around three quarters occurring once. Germline CDR1 MRHNA, CDR2 SNTAGT. Trimming removed 4 bases from V and 14 bases from J, with 18 bases in between. The CDR3 covers 13 residues. Comments on this clone: Its antigen is currently unknown.

The chain has TRBV6-4 and TRBJ2-1; D not resolved. The clonotype originates from a man in his thirties or forties in good health and CMV-seropositive. Sequences were obtained from PBMCs. CDR3 in DNA: TGTGCCAGCAGTGTAAGTCGGAACCTCCAGGAGTTCTTC. Its translation is CASSVSRNLQEFF.